This T cell receptor (beta chain) was obtained from a study of regulatory T cells in long-lasting Graves disease. The CDR3 is 15 amino acids. Germline V lookup: CDR1 SGHAT, CDR2 FQNNGV. Trimming stripped 4 bases from V and 0 bases from J, with 12 bases between. The time point denotes: newly diagnosed GD, antithyroid drugs for less than 3 months. TCR sequences were obtained from RNA taken from PBMCs. In building TCR beta libraries, iRepertoire HTBI primers were used together with Arm-PCR of CDR3 regions. TCRdb re-called the multiplex PCR reads through MiXCR, storing one row per CDR3 protein. The sample has about 400,000 distinct CDR3 sequences; approximately 15% are singletons. This clonotype was seen ten or more times. This same sample was also part of a study on T cells in Graves' hyperthyroidism and ophthalmopathy.

The source was peripheral blood mononuclear cells (PBMCs), collected at new diagnosis, from a patient treated with antithyroid drugs. The genes are TRBV11-2 and TRBJ1-2; D is ambiguous. This TCR came from a woman aged 40 to 50 with Graves disease. CDR3 loop: CASSSGGSTNYGYTF. The CDR3 DNA follows: TGTGCCAGCAGCTCGGGTGGATCCACTAACTATGGCTACACCTTC.